The clone carrying this TCR beta chain was counted between two and nine times. Through Arm-PCR of CDR3 regions and iRepertoire HTBI primers, TCR beta libraries were built. Using its own MiXCR run on the multiplex PCR reads, TCRdb lists one record per CDR3 protein. The repertoire includes about 420,000 distinct CDR3 sequences, 23% of them detected once, and around 24% sits in the top ten. The length of the CDR3 is 18 residues. With 5 bases removed from V and 3 bases from J, the gap between germline ends came to 26 bases. Germline CDR1 MNHEY, CDR2 SMNVEV (reference sequence). Time point reported: persistent/refractory GD, antithyroid drugs over 5 years with positive TRAb. There was RNA extracted from PBMCs, and the TCR library was made from it. This sample was taken from a study of regulatory T cells in long-lasting Graves disease.

The source material was peripheral blood mononuclear cells (PBMCs), sampled when the disease was refractory, from a patient treated with antithyroid drugs. The rearrangement links TRBV27 to TRBJ2-7, with D uncertain. This clonotype originated in a female donor with Graves disease. The CDR3 sequence: CASSRNYAPKRRNYEQYF. CDR3 in DNA: TGTGCCAGCAGTCGAAACTACGCCCCGAAGCGACGGAACTACGAGCAGTACTTC.